This is a list of T cell receptor beta chains from one sample in a study of cytomegalovirus exposure and HLA in healthy donors. Sequenced by immunoSEQ multiplex PCR; TCRdb stores in-frame clones only, minus some. The data contain 150,000 to 200,000 clones, roughly four fifths of them singletons. Sequencing was carried out using PBMCs. Receptors originate from a man aged 50-59 years in good health and CMV-seropositive. Both conserved end residues are trimmed from each CDR3. Clone sizes are given selectively: once, few, many, or a class where the clone is expanded.

clone_size: once
j_call: TRBJ2-7
v_call: TRBV7-2
cdr3_aa: ASSLVGSGTQASQY

clone_size: .
j_call: TRBJ2-5
v_call: TRBV6-5
cdr3_aa: ASTDTGLAGKTQY

clone_size: .
j_call: TRBJ2-3
v_call: TRBV30
cdr3_aa: AWTGAGGTDTQY

clone_size: few
j_call: TRBJ1-1
v_call: TRBV10-3
cdr3_aa: AISDGLNTEAF

clone_size: .
j_call: TRBJ2-2
v_call: TRBV4-1
cdr3_aa: ASSQELAVNTGELF

clone_size: .
j_call: TRBJ2-1
v_call: TRBV11-1
cdr3_aa: ASSLGASIYNEQF

clone_size: .
j_call: TRBJ1-1
v_call: TRBV6-5
cdr3_aa: ASTHDRYTEAF

clone_size: .
j_call: TRBJ2-1
v_call: TRBV15
cdr3_aa: ATSRVRGLGGEQF

clone_size: .
j_call: TRBJ2-3
v_call: TRBV5-1
cdr3_aa: ASSLADTSGGTDTQY

clone_size: .
j_call: TRBJ2-7
v_call: TRBV5-4
cdr3_aa: ASSLDTIGYEQY

clone_size: .
j_call: TRBJ2-7
v_call: TRBV4-3
cdr3_aa: ASSQDWPSGGGSYEQY

clone_size: .
j_call: TRBJ2-3
v_call: TRBV13
cdr3_aa: ASIRTGRGLGTDTQY

clone_size: .
j_call: TRBJ2-5
v_call: TRBV28
cdr3_aa: ASRLTLDSETQY

clone_size: .
j_call: TRBJ2-7
v_call: TRBV9
cdr3_aa: ASSPHRRDYEQY

clone_size: .
j_call: TRBJ2-5
v_call: TRBV19
cdr3_aa: ASSPSPSGKKLETQY

clone_size: once
j_call: TRBJ1-2
v_call: TRBV9
cdr3_aa: ASSQGGTGPYGYT

clone_size: .
j_call: TRBJ2-3
v_call: TRBV29-1
cdr3_aa: SELSADTQY

clone_size: .
j_call: TRBJ2-5
v_call: TRBV28
cdr3_aa: ASTRTDKETQY

clone_size: .
j_call: TRBJ2-7
v_call: TRBV25-1
cdr3_aa: ASSEETSGNREQY

clone_size: .
j_call: TRBJ1-5
v_call: TRBV10-3
cdr3_aa: AISPGQGVSQPQH

clone_size: .
j_call: TRBJ2-3
v_call: TRBV6-5
cdr3_aa: ASSRSGTGPDTQY

clone_size: .
j_call: TRBJ2-3
v_call: TRBV28
cdr3_aa: GSGTSSEGDTQY

clone_size: .
j_call: TRBJ2-5
v_call: TRBV5-1
cdr3_aa: ASSPLGSLVEETQY

clone_size: .
j_call: TRBJ2-1
v_call: TRBV11-2
cdr3_aa: ASSFEQVEQF

clone_size: .
j_call: TRBJ2-3
v_call: TRBV9
cdr3_aa: ASSGTGSTDTQY

clone_size: .
j_call: TRBJ1-1
v_call: TRBV18
cdr3_aa: ASSPDRAEAF

clone_size: .
j_call: TRBJ1-6
v_call: TRBV6-1
cdr3_aa: ASSAGQGDSPLH

clone_size: .
j_call: TRBJ1-4
v_call: TRBV4-1
cdr3_aa: ASSQGMGAEKLF

clone_size: once
j_call: TRBJ1-5
v_call: TRBV6-6
cdr3_aa: ASSFDKLQYQPQH

clone_size: once
j_call: TRBJ2-2
v_call: TRBV15
cdr3_aa: ATSRAGSSGELF

clone_size: .
j_call: TRBJ1-2
v_call: TRBV2
cdr3_aa: ASRASTNYGYT

clone_size: .
j_call: TRBJ2-1
v_call: TRBV2
cdr3_aa: ASSLGPYNEQF

clone_size: .
j_call: TRBJ1-1
v_call: TRBV5-1
cdr3_aa: ASSLEGGNTEAF

clone_size: .
j_call: TRBJ2-7
v_call: TRBV4-1
cdr3_aa: ASSPGDSTYEQY

clone_size: .
j_call: TRBJ1-3
v_call: TRBV5-1
cdr3_aa: ASSPPGGNTIY

clone_size: .
j_call: TRBJ1-1
v_call: TRBV21-1
cdr3_aa: ASEGTDYPPRTEAF

clone_size: .
j_call: TRBJ2-1
v_call: TRBV28
cdr3_aa: ASSLDVGLAGGVWDNEQF

clone_size: .
j_call: TRBJ2-1
v_call: TRBV6-5
cdr3_aa: TRCRSYNEQF

clone_size: .
j_call: TRBJ1-2
v_call: TRBV4-3
cdr3_aa: ASSQERSGGFNYGYT

clone_size: .
j_call: TRBJ2-3
v_call: TRBV7-2
cdr3_aa: ASSLAGQIADTQY

clone_size: .
j_call: TRBJ1-2
v_call: TRBV30
cdr3_aa: AWGAYRVHGYT

clone_size: .
j_call: TRBJ1-2
v_call: TRBV15
cdr3_aa: ATSKQAYGYT

clone_size: once
j_call: TRBJ2-7
v_call: TRBV11-2
cdr3_aa: ASSSWTGSEQY

clone_size: .
j_call: TRBJ1-2
v_call: TRBV19
cdr3_aa: ASTPHSNYGYT

clone_size: .
j_call: TRBJ1-1
v_call: TRBV7-2
cdr3_aa: ASSFHEGPNTEAF

clone_size: .
j_call: TRBJ1-1
v_call: TRBV5-6
cdr3_aa: ASSLRTGGLSAEAF

clone_size: .
j_call: TRBJ1-5
v_call: TRBV6-1
cdr3_aa: ASGGGNSNQPQH

clone_size: .
j_call: TRBJ2-3
v_call: TRBV19
cdr3_aa: ASSITSGSGSTDTQY

clone_size: .
j_call: TRBJ1-2
v_call: TRBV10-1
cdr3_aa: ASSAPCRGHNYGYT

clone_size: .
j_call: TRBJ2-3
v_call: TRBV14
cdr3_aa: ASSQYRAGTDTQY

clone_size: .
j_call: TRBJ2-2
v_call: TRBV19
cdr3_aa: ASSIIQRGTGELF

clone_size: .
j_call: TRBJ1-4
v_call: TRBV9
cdr3_aa: ASSVINEKLF

clone_size: .
j_call: TRBJ2-1
v_call: TRBV11-2
cdr3_aa: ASSLNPTGSSYNEQF

clone_size: once
j_call: TRBJ1-3
v_call: TRBV7-3
cdr3_aa: ASSSQDSGNTIY

clone_size: .
j_call: TRBJ1-4
v_call: TRBV4-1
cdr3_aa: ASSQLGAGTNEKLF

clone_size: .
j_call: TRBJ1-1
v_call: TRBV19
cdr3_aa: ASSIVGRNTEAF

clone_size: .
j_call: TRBJ1-5
v_call: TRBV18
cdr3_aa: ASSPQGGSNQPQH

clone_size: .
j_call: TRBJ2-3
v_call: TRBV6-1
cdr3_aa: ASSDMVGPRGTDTQY